The clone carrying this T cell receptor beta chain was seen only a few times. The data stem from a study of blood T cell repertoires in COVID-19. Generated by immunoSEQ multiplex PCR, the TCRdb table keeps only in-frame clones and is missing some. In the table there are approximately 130,000 clones, around nine tenths of which are singletons. The V gene lost 4 bases and the J gene lost 0 bases, with 5 bases spanning the gap. The CDR3 runs to 13 residues. Germline V CDR1 and CDR2: SGHRS, YFSETQ. V gene TRBV5-1 combines with J gene TRBJ1-3; D unresolved. The sample was peripheral blood. The sequence came from a woman in her forties or fifties with acute or convalescent COVID-19. CDR3: CASSAVSGNTIYF. The CDR3 coding sequence is TGCGCCAGCAGCGCAGTCTCTGGAAACACCATATATTTT.